This T cell receptor (beta chain) originates from a study of CD8 T cells in ankylosing spondylitis. In this sample, this clonotype turned up many times. Its matching antigen is unknown. Study-level points and caveats: Reportedly, matched ankylosing spondylitis synovial fluid was significantly enriched for disease-linked clones. Disease-linked clones bore a CD8+ phenotype, appearing relatively rarely in peripheral blood. Typical of ankylosing spondylitis blood, it appeared, was a TCR beta motif of about eight highly homologous variants.

A quantitative 5'-RACE method, one with molecular barcodes, was used to make TCR beta libraries. MiXCR was run by TCRdb on the 5' RACE reads, yielding one entry per CDR3 protein. The data show 100,000 to 150,000 distinct CDR3 sequences, with around 9.3% seen just once and roughly 3.4% held by the top ten. The CDR3 sequence is 13 residues long. V was clipped by 6 bases and J by 0 bases, with 9 bases between them. Germline V gene data show CDR1 as DFQATT and CDR2 as SNEGSKA (reference sequence). This receptor was taken from a male donor with ankylosing spondylitis or in good health (not recorded which). Sequencing input: blood, either unsorted or a sorted T cell fraction (not recorded which). The rearrangement links TRBV20-1 to TRBJ1-5, with D possibly being TRBD1 (6 bases). The DNA for the CDR3 is TGCAGTGCAACAGGGAGTAGCAATCAGCCCCAGCATTTT. As protein: CSATGSSNQPQHF.